This T cell receptor (beta chain) was sequenced for a study of Graves' ophthalmopathy and Graves' hyperthyroidism. Findings of the study overall: Ophthalmopathy progression was predicted by the model at about 69% sensitivity and approximately 72% specificity. Appearing in blood as well were most expanded thyroid clonotypes above 0.001 frequency.

In the case of this clonotype: The antigen is undetermined.

Investigators amplified TCR beta CDR3 regions from RNA transcripts. RT-PCR with HTBI primers came first, then second-round multiplex PCR. TCRdb re-derived calls from the multiplex PCR reads in MiXCR, one entry per CDR3 protein. The sample records over a million distinct CDR3 sequences, about 36% being singletons. Germline V gene lookup returns CDR1 SEHNR and CDR2 FQNEAQ (reference sequence). After removal of 0 bases from V and 5 bases from J, the junction contained 11 bases not matched to a gene. The CDR3 runs to 19 residues. A diagnosis was made from clinical symptoms together with serum thyroxine, TRAb, thyroid ultrasound and orbital computed tomography.

Sequencing was performed on peripheral blood or thyroid tissue (not recorded which). The sequence was collected from an adult man with Graves' hyperthyroidism. V and J are TRBV7-9 and TRBJ1-6, with 9 bases aligning to TRBD1. CDR3 protein: CASSLAHPGTGSHNSPLHF. The CDR3 nucleotides are TGTGCCAGCAGCTTAGCTCACCCCGGGACAGGGAGCCATAATTCACCCCTCCACTTT.